This T cell receptor beta chain was captured in a study of blood T cell repertoires in COVID-19. The overall study: Nucleic acid was either cDNA or gDNA, and it came from T cells, B-cell-depleted T cells, or PBMCs.

This clone was recorded once. The V gene's germline CDR1 is LGHDT and CDR2 YNNKEL (reference sequence). V dropped 1 base and J dropped 3; count of bases not matched to a gene: 7. The CDR3 length is 17 residues. As originally analysed: For nucleated cells, counts were estimated from reference gene primer amplification. The table came from immunoSEQ multiplex PCR; TCRdb's copy has only in-frame clones and leaves some out. From that table come the V and J calls and clone size; the DNA was used to work out D and trimming. Among under 350,000 clones listed, around 89% were seen once. The clonotype originates from a man in his forties with acute or convalescent COVID-19. This chain links TRBV3-1 (or the pseudogene TRBV3-2) with TRBJ2-3, with 10 positions matching TRBD2. Material: peripheral blood. The CDR3 sequence is CASSQASGGVRTDTQYF. The DNA of the CDR3 is TGTGCCAGCAGCCAAGCCAGCGGGGGGGTCAGGACAGATACGCAGTATTTT.